This entry lists 8 T cell receptor beta chains sequenced from one sample in a study of blood T cells in healthy people across ages. Alongside a J-beta primer mix, a sample-barcoded 5' primer served in a second PCR lasting roughly 7 to 12 cycles. TCRdb processed the 5' RACE reads anew with MiXCR; each CDR3 protein has one entry. This table holds about 570,000 distinct CDR3 sequences, roughly a quarter found once. This same sample was also taken into another study, of T cells of mothers and their children.

The sequencing input was blood. All receptors derive from a boy younger than 10 in good health.

The J gene is TRBJ2-1, the V gene TRBV28; D is ambiguous. This CDR3 spans 13 amino acids. Deletions cut 10 bases from V and 0 bases from J, with 10 bases between. Germline CDR1 is MDHEN and CDR2 is SYDVKM. For the CDR3, the DNA is TGTGCCACCCTTCTTAGCTCCTACAATGAGCAGTTCTTC. Translation: CATLLSSYNEQFF.

The V gene is TRBV11-2, the J gene TRBJ2-1; 11 bases are a match to TRBD2. The trim removed 4 bases at V and 5 bases at J, leaving 4 bases unmatched. CDR1 and CDR2 (germline): SGHAT, FQNNGV. The CDR3 has 15 amino acids. Here the CDR3 reads CASSSQGLADNEQFF. CDR3 bases: TGTGCCAGCAGCTCCCAGGGACTAGCGGACAATGAGCAGTTCTTC.

The CDR3 region has the DNA TGTGCCAGCAGCCAAGGGCTAGCGGGAATGGTTGAGACCCAGTACTTC. Encoded protein: CASSQGLAGMVETQYF. This rearrangement joins TRBV3-1 to TRBJ2-5, with 9 bases fitting TRBD2. The germline V gene has CDR1 LGHDT and CDR2 YNNKEL (reference sequence). The CDR3 is 16 residues long. V shed 1 base, J shed 5 bases, and the junction held 8 bases outside the gene matches.

A few counts support this clonotype. The chain carries TRBV7-9 and TRBJ2-2; TRBD1 matches at 7 bases. CDR3 length equals 17 residues. Losses at the gene ends were 4 bases for V and 3 bases for J; bases not matched to a gene: 11. CDR1 and CDR2 (germline): SEHNR, FQNEAQ (reference sequence). CDR3 sequence reads: CASSSVRITGDTGELFF. The CDR3 DNA sequence: TGTGCCAGCAGCTCCGTGCGTATTACAGGGGACACCGGGGAGCTGTTTTTT.

This clonotype was found a few times. V and J are TRBV24-1 and TRBJ2-1; 9 bases align to TRBD1. V dropped 5 bases and J dropped 5; count of bases not matched to a gene: 9. Per the germline V gene, CDR1 is KGHDR and CDR2 is SFDVKD. The CDR3 has 16 amino acids. The CDR3 region has the DNA TGTGCCACCAGTGGTCCCCCGGGACAGGGAGACAATGAGCAGTTCTTC. Amino acid sequence: CATSGPPGQGDNEQFF.

This clonotype was counted only a few times. The rearrangement joins TRBV7-9 to TRBJ2-5; 8 bases map to TRBD2. The DNA end favors TRBJ2-1, so the J call may be wrong. The CDR3 runs 16 residues. The germline gives CDR1 SEHNR, CDR2 FQNEAQ (reference sequence). CDR3 coding DNA: TGTGCCAGCAGCTTAGCGAATCCGGGGGGGCCTGGTGAGCAGTTCTTC. Translated, it gives CASSLANPGGPGEQFF.

Concerning this clonotype itself: A read error likely explains this, since a far larger clone differs by one base. This chain joins TRBV11-2 and TRBJ2-7; no firm D call. Per germline, CDR1 SGHAT and CDR2 FQNNGV. This CDR3 comprises 13 residues. The CDR3 sequence: CASSLGRSYKQYF. The CDR3 DNA follows: TGTGCCAGCAGCTTAGGGCGGTCCTACAAGCAGTACTTC.

The sample holds a few counts of this clonotype. The chain carries TRBV7-9 and TRBJ1-1; a possible D gene is TRBD1 (5 bases). V lost 3 bases to trimming and J lost 5 bases, with 16 bases between them. This CDR3 is 15 amino acids long. Looked up from germline, CDR1 is SEHNR and CDR2 is FQNEAQ (reference sequence). CDR3 coding DNA: TGTGCCAGCAGCTTGCCCATCGGGGGTTATACTGAAGCTTTCTTT. Translation: CASSLPIGGYTEAFF.